This T cell receptor beta chain derives from a study of identifying expanded T cells in peripheral blood. Healthy donors had no documented immune events, such as infections, while sampled. The CDR3 runs 16 residues. Deletions cut 1 base from V and 4 bases from J, with 17 bases between. Germline V gene lookup returns CDR1 WNHNN and CDR2 SYGVQD (reference sequence). Remarks on this clone: Its antigen is as yet unknown.

Notes on the study in general: Roughly 1.2 clones differed between technical replicates, versus roughly 16 and 20 over time. Across healthy donors, higher total template counts meant significantly greater roughly 2-week count variance.

Only in-frame clones appear in the TCRdb table, and some are missing; sequencing was by immunoSEQ multiplex PCR. The sample has under 120,000 clones, more than 85% seen once; the top ten hold about 15%. The sequence was obtained from a person between 18 and 75 years old in good health. The chain recombines TRBV10-1 with TRBJ2-7, with D possibly TRBD1 on 6 matching bases. The sample consisted of blood. CDR3 loop: CASSECQMRTEYEQYF. DNA for the CDR3: TGCGCCAGCAGTGAGTGTCAGATGAGGACAGAGTACGAGCAGTACTTC.